This T cell receptor beta chain comes out of a study of blood T cell repertoires in COVID-19. Across the study: The United States, Italy and Spain provided the acute and convalescent COVID-19 samples. The analysed material was cDNA or gDNA that came from T cells, B-cell-depleted T cells, or PBMCs.

The authors' processing: Estimates of nucleated cell counts were drawn from the amplification of reference gene primers. The protocol was immunoSEQ multiplex PCR, while the TCRdb copy is restricted to in-frame clones and leaves out a portion. V, J and clone size derive from that table, while D and trimming were established from the DNA sequence. The top ten clones hold under 8.5% of a sample with approximately 51,000 clones, 87% of them seen once. This clone was observed a single time. With V trimmed by 0 bases and J by 1 base, 2 bases remained unmatched. Looked up from germline, CDR1 is SGHNT and CDR2 is YENEEA. The CDR3 has 17 residues.

The chain has TRBV11-3 and TRBJ2-2; 10 nucleotides line up with TRBD2. The TCR sequence derives from a man in his forties or fifties with active COVID-19. The specimen was peripheral blood. The CDR3 DNA sequence: TGTGCCAGCAGCTTAGACCTAGCGGGGGAGAACACCGGGGAGCTGTTTTTT. Protein: CASSLDLAGENTGELFF.